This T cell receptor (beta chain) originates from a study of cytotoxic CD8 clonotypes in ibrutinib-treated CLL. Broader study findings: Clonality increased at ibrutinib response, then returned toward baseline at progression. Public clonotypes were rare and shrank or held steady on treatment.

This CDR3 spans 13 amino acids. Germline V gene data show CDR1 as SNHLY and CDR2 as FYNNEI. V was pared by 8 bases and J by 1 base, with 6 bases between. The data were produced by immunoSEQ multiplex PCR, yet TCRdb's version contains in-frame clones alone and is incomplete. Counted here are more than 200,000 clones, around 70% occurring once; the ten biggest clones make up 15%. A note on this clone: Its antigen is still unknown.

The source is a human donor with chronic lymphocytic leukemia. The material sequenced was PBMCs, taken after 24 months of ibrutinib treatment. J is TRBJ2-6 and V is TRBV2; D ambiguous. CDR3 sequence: CASCVSGANVLTF. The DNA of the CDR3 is TGTGCCAGCTGCGTGTCTGGGGCCAACGTCCTGACTTTC.